Below, 27 T cell receptor beta chains from the same sample are listed, as sequenced in a study of Graves' ophthalmopathy and Graves' hyperthyroidism. Beta-chain TCR CDR3 regions were amplified from RNA transcripts. An initial RT-PCR round employing HTBI primers preceded a second-round multiplex PCR. One entry per CDR3 protein results from TCRdb running MiXCR on the multiplex PCR reads. The profile covers about 700,000 distinct CDR3 sequences, with roughly 39% appearing a single time and 2.5% to 3.5% taken by the ten largest. Material for sequencing was peripheral blood. The receptor source for this set is an adult man with Graves' ophthalmopathy.

In the case of this clonotype: A much larger clone differs by one base, so this may be a read error. V gene TRBV10-3 combines with J gene TRBJ1-1; D might be TRBD1 (6 bases). CDR3 length: 13 amino acids. V was clipped by 4 bases and J by 5 bases, with 11 bases between them. The germline CDR1 and CDR2 sequences are ENHRY and SYGVKD. The CDR3 coding sequence is TGTGCCATCAGTGGGGGGGCTAGGACTGAAGCTTTCTTT. Amino acid sequence: CAISGGARTEAFF.

This sequence joins TRBV4-3 and TRBJ2-5; D is ambiguous. The CDR3 has 13 residues. Trimming stripped 2 bases from V and 4 bases from J, with 8 bases between. The germline V gene has CDR1 LGHNA and CDR2 YSLEER. The CDR3 region has the DNA TGCGCCAGCAGCCAAAATGAGGCAGAGACCCAGTACTTC. It codes for CASSQNEAETQYF.

V usage is TRBV2 and J usage is TRBJ1-4; TRBD1 might be the D (6 bases). V shed 5 bases and J shed 3 bases, with 13 bases lying between them. The germline V gene has CDR1 SNHLY and CDR2 FYNNEI. This CDR3 has 15 amino acids. The CDR3 spells CASSRGYRANEKLFF. The DNA for the CDR3 is TGTGCCAGCAGTCGGGGGTACAGGGCTAATGAAAAACTGTTTTTT.

This clonotype occurred many times. The chain uses TRBV29-1 and TRBJ2-2, with a possible D match to TRBD1 (5 bases). Germline lookup yields CDR1 SQVTM and CDR2 ANQGSEA. Trimming cost V 7 bases and J 1 base, with 13 bases left between them. There are 14 residues in the CDR3. CDR3 sequence reads: CSAMLGQNTGELFF. As DNA, the CDR3 is TGCAGCGCAATGCTTGGACAGAACACCGGGGAGCTGTTTTTT.

This clonotype was seen at least ten times. The chain is built from TRBV2 and TRBJ2-5; D is possibly TRBD1 (5 bases). Germline V gene data show CDR1 as SNHLY and CDR2 as FYNNEI. The CDR3 loop spans 13 amino acids. Trimming cost V 6 bases and J 1 base, with 9 bases left between them. DNA of the CDR3: TGTGCCAGCAGGGACAACACCCAAGAGACCCAGTACTTC. Residues: CASRDNTQETQYF.

The chain is built from TRBV7-9 and TRBJ2-2, with 9 bases matching TRBD1. CDR1 SEHNR and CDR2 FQNEAQ come from the germline V gene (reference sequence). The trim removed 9 bases at V and 8 bases at J, leaving 7 bases unmatched. This CDR3 is 13 amino acids long. The chain's CDR3 is CARSRTGDGELFF. CDR3 in DNA: TGTGCCAGAAGCCGGACAGGGGATGGGGAGCTGTTTTTT.

This clonotype was recorded at least ten times. The chain carries TRBV25-1 and TRBJ1-2, with 9 nucleotides matching TRBD1. The CDR3 consists of 14 residues. The J segment lost 2 bases and the V segment lost 6 bases, leaving 4 bases of the junction unmatched. Germline V lookup: CDR1 MGHDK, CDR2 SYGVNS. The CDR3 region is CASRGTGLNYGYTF. The CDR3 DNA reads as TGTGCCAGCAGGGGGACAGGGTTGAACTATGGCTACACCTTC.

Details on this clonotype: The conserved final phenylalanine or tryptophan is absent from the CDR3, which likely points to a read error. The rearrangement links TRBV11-3 to TRBJ2-7; the D is unclear. Germline V lookup: CDR1 SGHNT, CDR2 YENEEA. V lost 5 bases and J 4 bases, leaving 9 bases between the germline ends. The CDR3 length is 12 residues. CDR3 sequence: CASSKEDYEQYL. The CDR3 DNA sequence: TGTGCCAGCAGCAAAGAGGATTACGAGCAGTACCTC.

V gene TRBV15 combines with J gene TRBJ1-6; D unresolved. Germline V lookup: CDR1 LNHNV, CDR2 YYDKDF (reference sequence). V lost 0 bases, J lost 8 bases, and 14 bases lay in between. The CDR3 has 16 residues. The CDR3 DNA reads TGTGCCACCAGCAGAGATCGGCCCGAGGGCGATTCACCCCTCCACTTT. Protein product: CATSRDRPEGDSPLHF.

This clonotype is a singleton in its sample. V is TRBV2 and J is TRBJ2-6; D possibly corresponds to TRBD1 (6 bases). Between the trimmed V and J ends, which lost 4 bases and 4 bases, there was a span of 11 bases. The germline V gene encodes CDR1 SNHLY and CDR2 FYNNEI. The CDR3 is made up of 15 amino acids. CDR3 residues: CASSVMGAGANVLTF. The CDR3 DNA reads as TGTGCCAGCAGTGTGATGGGGGCCGGGGCCAACGTCCTGACTTTC.

A word on this clonotype: At one boundary the junction diverges from the germline segment, which might be a read error. This sequence joins TRBV15 and TRBJ2-5; D may be TRBD1 or TRBD2 (5 bases each). The CDR3 loop spans 14 amino acids. Germline V lookup: CDR1 LNHNV, CDR2 YYDKDF (reference sequence). The CDR3 nucleotides are TGTGCCATCAGCACCGAGGGGCATCAAGAGACCCAGTACTTC. Protein product: CAISTEGHQETQYF. The whole variable domain, filled in from reference TRBV15 and TRBJ2-5, reads DAMVIQNPRYQVTQFGKPVTLSCSQTLNHNVMYWYQQKSSQAPKLLFHYYDKDFNNEADTPDNFQSRRPNTSFCFLDIRSPGLGDTAMYLCAISTEGHQETQYFGPGTRLLVL.

This clonotype was detected many times. The J gene is TRBJ1-1, the V gene TRBV12-3 or TRBV12-4; no definite D call. Trimming took off 6 bases at V and 1 base at J, with 9 bases between the two ends. There are 13 residues in the CDR3. CDR3 protein: CASSLRQNTEAFF. Written as DNA, the CDR3 is TGTGCCAGCAGCCTTCGACAGAACACTGAAGCTTTCTTT.

This clonotype was seen only once. The chain employs TRBV10-3 and TRBJ1-2, with 9 nucleotides matching TRBD1. This CDR3 comprises 17 residues. V lost 0 bases, J lost 0 bases, and 5 bases stayed unmatched. CDR1 is ENHRY and CDR2 is SYGVKD in the germline V gene. CDR3 in DNA: TGTGCCATCAGTGAGTCGTGGGGGACAGGGCCTAACTATGGCTACACCTTC. The encoded protein is CAISESWGTGPNYGYTF.

The rearrangement uses TRBV10-3 and TRBJ1-5; D is undetermined. The germline V and J ends were trimmed by 8 bases and 14 bases, with 19 bases remaining between them. The CDR3 consists of 12 residues. Germline CDR1 is ENHRY and CDR2 is SYGVKD. CDR3 loop: CAIGGLAEVEHF. For the CDR3, the DNA is TGTGCCATCGGAGGGTTAGCGGAAGTCGAGCATTTT.

This chain connects TRBV5-1 to TRBJ2-2; 13 nucleotides align to TRBD2. The junction had 7 bases not matched to a gene; V was cut back by 2 bases and J by 0 bases. This CDR3 is 19 amino acids long. Looked up from germline, CDR1 is SGHRS and CDR2 is YFSETQ. CDR3 sequence (DNA): TGCGCCAGCAGCTTACTGGCGGGACTAGCGGGGACGAACACCGGGGAGCTGTTTTTT. Protein: CASSLLAGLAGTNTGELFF.

This clonotype was counted ten times or more. At one end the junction does not follow the germline gene, possibly because of a read error. The J gene is TRBJ2-2, the V gene TRBV10-2; 7 nucleotides match TRBD1. The CDR3 length is 14 residues. The germline V gene has CDR1 WSHSY and CDR2 SAAADI. CDR3 nucleotide sequence: TGTGCCAGCAGCCAGCGACAGGGTGCCGGGGAGCTGTTTTTT. This sequence encodes CASSQRQGAGELFF.

This clonotype was detected only once. The CDR3 here is CASSLDTGLSNGYTF. The CDR3 DNA follows: TGTGCCAGCAGCTTAGATACGGGTCTCTCGAATGGCTACACCTTC. The chain joins TRBV7-8 to TRBJ1-2; D is unresolved. CDR1 and CDR2 from the germline V gene are SGHVS and FQNEAQ. The CDR3 covers 15 residues. V lost 1 base and J lost 6, with 15 bases in between. The full variable domain, its missing parts supplied by reference TRBV7-8 and TRBJ1-2, is GAGVSQSPRYKVAKRGQDVALRCDPISGHVSLFWYQQALGQGPEFLTYFQNEAQLDKSGLPSDRFFAERPEGSVSTLKIQRTQQEDSAVYLCASSLDTGLSNGYTFGSGTRLTVV.

The table lists this clonotype with many counts. The chain uses TRBV7-9 and TRBJ2-7; TRBD1 matches at 8 bases. The V gene end was trimmed by 5 bases and the J gene end by 5 bases; junction bases not matched to a gene: 11. The CDR3 loop spans 15 amino acids. The V gene's germline CDR1 is SEHNR and CDR2 FQNEAQ (reference sequence). CDR3 DNA: TGTGCCAGCAGCCAATCCGGGACAGGCTTCAACGAGCAGTACTTC. Translation gives CASSQSGTGFNEQYF.

This clonotype was seen at least ten times. The gene calls are TRBV29-1 and TRBJ2-2, with D possibly being TRBD1 (6 bases). V was clipped by 6 bases and J by 3 bases, with 14 bases between them. Germline-derived CDR1 and CDR2 are SQVTM and ANQGSEA. The CDR3 consists of 14 residues. CDR3 sequence reads: CSVGKGQYTGELFF. The CDR3 region has the DNA TGCAGCGTCGGAAAGGGACAATACACCGGGGAGCTGTTTTTT.

This clonotype was detected ten times or more. A junction boundary mismatches the germline segment, possibly from a read error. This chain connects TRBV10-3 to TRBJ1-5; D possibly corresponds to TRBD1 (6 bases). The CDR3 has 14 amino acids. Germline V CDR1 and CDR2: ENHRY, SYGVKD. CDR3 sequence: CASSSAQGSQPQHF. CDR3 in DNA: TGTGCCAGCAGTTCTGCACAGGGTTCTCAGCCCCAGCATTTT.

The chain joins TRBV7-6 to TRBJ2-2; no definite D call. This CDR3 has 14 amino acids. Trimming took 8 bases from V and 0 from J, leaving 10 bases between them. Germline values: CDR1 SGHVS, CDR2 FNYEAQ. This chain's CDR3 is CASGPGANTGELFF. As DNA, the CDR3 is TGTGCCAGCGGACCCGGCGCGAACACCGGGGAGCTGTTTTTT.

The table lists this clonotype with many counts. The chain combines TRBV29-1 with TRBJ2-2; the D is unclear. Germline CDR1 SQVTM, CDR2 ANQGSEA. The germline V and J ends were trimmed by 5 bases and 0 bases, with 7 bases remaining between them. The CDR3 sequence is 13 residues long. In DNA form, the CDR3 reads TGCAGCGTTCGTGTACCGAACACCGGGGAGCTGTTTTTT. It is translated as CSVRVPNTGELFF.

Many counts were recorded for this clonotype. The chain recombines TRBV20-1 with TRBJ2-7; 8 bases are a match to TRBD1. This CDR3 is built from 13 residues. CDR1 is DFQATT, CDR2 SNEGSKA, per germline (reference sequence). V lost 6 bases, J lost 6 bases, and 10 bases stayed unmatched. The CDR3 nucleotides read TGCAGTGCGCCCAGGACAGGGAACCGCGAGCAGTACTTC. Translating it yields CSAPRTGNREQYF.

V gene TRBV4-1 combines with J gene TRBJ2-7; maybe TRBD2 (6 bases). CDR3 size: 16 residues. Germline-derived CDR1 and CDR2 are MGHRA and YSYEKL. V gave up 0 bases and J gave up 3 bases, with 15 bases separating them. Here the CDR3 reads CASSQDQGDWIYEQYF. The DNA for the CDR3 is TGCGCCAGCAGCCAAGATCAAGGGGACTGGATCTACGAGCAGTACTTC.

V is TRBV7-9 and J is TRBJ1-2; D unresolved. Per germline, CDR1 SEHNR and CDR2 FQNEAQ (reference sequence). The CDR3 has 14 amino acids. Trimming removed 0 bases at V and 3 bases at J, with 8 bases between. CDR3 coding DNA: TGTGCCAGCAGCTTAGCAGGACGGGACTATGGCTACACCTTC. Its protein is CASSLAGRDYGYTF.

The sample holds a few counts of this clonotype. The junction differs from germline at one of its ends, possibly a read error. The V gene is TRBV12-3 or TRBV12-4, the J gene TRBJ2-7, with no clear D. This CDR3 comprises 16 residues. The CDR3 here is CASTLDGSGDSYEQYF. CDR3 in DNA: TGTGCCAGCACTTTAGACGGCTCTGGAGACTCCTACGAGCAGTACTTC.

In its sample, this clonotype was seen many times. The chain uses TRBV19 and TRBJ1-4; D possibly corresponds to TRBD1 (5 bases). The CDR3 runs 13 residues. CDR1 LNHDA and CDR2 SQIVND come from the germline V gene (reference sequence). V was pared by 1 base and J by 8 bases, with 8 bases between. CDR3 residues: CASSIGGYEKLFF. The DNA for the CDR3 is TGTGCCAGTAGTATAGGGGGGTACGAAAAACTGTTTTTT.